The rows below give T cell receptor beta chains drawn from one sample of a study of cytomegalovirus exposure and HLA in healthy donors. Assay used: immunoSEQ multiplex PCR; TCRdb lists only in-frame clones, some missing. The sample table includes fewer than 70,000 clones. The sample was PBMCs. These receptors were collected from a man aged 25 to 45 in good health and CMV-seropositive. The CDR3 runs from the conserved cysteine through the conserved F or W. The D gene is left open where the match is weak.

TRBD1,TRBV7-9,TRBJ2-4,TGTGCCAGCAGCTCTACCGGGACAGGGTTTTTCCGAAACATTCAGTACTTC,CASSSTGTGFFRNIQYF
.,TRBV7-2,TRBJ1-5,TGTGCCAGCAGCCCACAACATCTTCAGCCCCAGCATTTT,CASSPQHLQPQHF
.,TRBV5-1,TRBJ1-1,TGCGCCAGCAGCTTGGACAGCCTGACTGAAGCTTTCTTT,CASSLDSLTEAFF
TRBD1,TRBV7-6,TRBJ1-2,TGTGCCAGCAGCTCCCGGGACAGGGACTTCGGCGGCTACACCTTC,CASSSRDRDFGGYTF
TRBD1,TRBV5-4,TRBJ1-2,TGTGCCAGCAGCTTGGGAGGACAGGGTTCCCTCTTTTATGGCTACACCTTC,CASSLGGQGSLFYGYTF
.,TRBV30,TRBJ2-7,TGTGCCGGGAGTGTCGGACAGAGCATTTCCTACGAGCAGTACTTC,CAGSVGQSISYEQYF
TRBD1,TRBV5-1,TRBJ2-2,TGCGCCAGCTCTTCCTCAGGGGGCTGGACCGGGGAGCTGTTTTTT,CASSSSGGWTGELFF
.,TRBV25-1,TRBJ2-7,TGTGCCAGCAGCTTCGTCGGAGGGCTCAACGAGCAGTACTTC,CASSFVGGLNEQYF
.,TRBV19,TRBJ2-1,TGTGCCAGTAGTCCCGGGTTTGGGCAGGGCCGAAATGAGCAGTTCTTC,CASSPGFGQGRNEQFF
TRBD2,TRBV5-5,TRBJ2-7,TGTGCCAGCAGCTCAACCGGGACTACCCCCTACGAGCAGTACTTC,CASSSTGTTPYEQYF
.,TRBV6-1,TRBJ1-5,TGTGCCAGCAGTCAAAACAATCAGCCCCAGCATTTT,CASSQNNQPQHF
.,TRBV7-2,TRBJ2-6,TGTGCCAGCAGCCCAACAGGGCCTGGGGCCAACGTCCTGACTTTC,CASSPTGPGANVLTF
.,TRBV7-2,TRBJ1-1,TGTGCCAGCAGCGGAGGATGGGTTGGACGGAGCACTGAAGATTTCTTT,CASSGGWVGRSTEDFF
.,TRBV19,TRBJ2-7,TGTGCCAGTAGTACCTCCCCCACAGGGACGGGGGAGCAGTACTTC,CASSTSPTGTGEQYF
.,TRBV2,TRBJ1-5,TGTGCCAGCATGGGCGATCAGGGGTTTCAGCCCCAGCATTTT,CASMGDQGFQPQHF
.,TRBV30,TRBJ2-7,TGTGCCTGGAGAAGGGGTCACGAGCAGTACTTC,CAWRRGHEQYF
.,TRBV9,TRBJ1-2,TGTGCCAGCAGCGCGGGGAACCCGGGGAACTATGGCTACACCTTC,CASSAGNPGNYGYTF
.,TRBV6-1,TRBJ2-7,TGTGCCAGCAGTGAAGGGACTTTTTCCTACGAGCAGTACTTC,CASSEGTFSYEQYF
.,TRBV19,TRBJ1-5,TGTGCCAGTAGTATGGGCGGACAGCACAATCAGCCCCAGCATTTT,CASSMGGQHNQPQHF
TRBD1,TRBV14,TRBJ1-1,TGTGCCAGCAGCTGGGACAGGAACACTGAAGCTTTCTTT,CASSWDRNTEAFF
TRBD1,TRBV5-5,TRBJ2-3,TGTGCCAGCAGCCGAACCGGGACAGGGGTTACAGATACGCAGTATTTT,CASSRTGTGVTDTQYF
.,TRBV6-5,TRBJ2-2,TGTGCCAGCAGTTACTGGGGGGAGTGGAACACCGGGGAGCTGTTTTTT,CASSYWGEWNTGELFF
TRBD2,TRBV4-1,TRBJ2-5,TGCGCCAGCAGCCCTAGAGGACTAGCGGGAGAAGAGACCCAGTACTTC,CASSPRGLAGEETQYF
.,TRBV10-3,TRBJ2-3,TGTGCCATCAGTGTAAGTGGTCAGGGCGGAGATACGCAGTATTTT,CAISVSGQGGDTQYF
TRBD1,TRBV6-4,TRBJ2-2,TGTGCCAGCACAGAGGGGGCATGGACCGGGGAGCTGTTTTTT,CASTEGAWTGELFF
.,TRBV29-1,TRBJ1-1,TGCAGCGCCATCAGGGGCGGAGGCACTGAAGATTTCTTT,CSAIRGGGTEDFF
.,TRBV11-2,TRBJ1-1,TGTGCCAGCAGCTTACCCCCAGGGTACCCTCTGGACAACACTGAAGCTTTCTTT,CASSLPPGYPLDNTEAFF
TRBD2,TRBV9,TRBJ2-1,TGTGCCAGCAGCGTTGTAGCGGGGGGGTACAATGAGCAGTTCTTC,CASSVVAGGYNEQFF
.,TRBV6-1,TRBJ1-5,TGTGCCAGCAGTGAGGGGACTGCTAGCAATCAGCCCCAGCATTTT,CASSEGTASNQPQHF
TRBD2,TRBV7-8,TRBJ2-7,TGTGCCAGCAGCTCCCGGACTAGAGCGCATGGGGAGCAGTACTTC,CASSSRTRAHGEQYF
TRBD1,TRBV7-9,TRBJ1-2,TGTGCCAGCAGCTTAGCGCCGAAAGGGGGCAATGGCTACACCTTC,CASSLAPKGGNGYTF
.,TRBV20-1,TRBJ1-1,TGCAGTGCTGGTCGGGTCTCACTCCCTTTCTTT,CSAGRVSLPFF
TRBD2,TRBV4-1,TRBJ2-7,TGCGCCAGCAGCCAAATGGGGGGGTCCAACTACGAGCAGTACTTC,CASSQMGGSNYEQYF
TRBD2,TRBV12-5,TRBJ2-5,TGTGCTAGTGAACTAGCGGGGGGGGGCCAAGAGACCCAGTACTTC,CASELAGGGQETQYF
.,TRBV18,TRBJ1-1,TGTGCCAGCTCAGACCTGGTCGGGACTGAAGCTTTCTTT,CASSDLVGTEAFF
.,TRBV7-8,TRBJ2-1,TGTGCCAGCAGCTCGGCGGCCGAGTTGGGTGACAATGAGCAGTTCTTC,CASSSAAELGDNEQFF
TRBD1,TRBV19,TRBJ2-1,TGTGCCAGTGGACAGGGTCTTTCCACGGATGAGCAGTTCTTC,CASGQGLSTDEQFF
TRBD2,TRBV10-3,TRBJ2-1,TGTGCCATCAGTGACAAAGGGAGGGGTTACAATGAGCAGTTCTTC,CAISDKGRGYNEQFF
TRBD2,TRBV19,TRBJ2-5,TGTGCCACCCGGACTAGCGGAGAAGAGACCCAGTACTTC,CATRTSGEETQYF
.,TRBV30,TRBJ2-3,TGTGCCTGGAGTGCAGGGCGAGGCACAGATACGCAGTATTTT,CAWSAGRGTDTQYF
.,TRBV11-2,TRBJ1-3,TGTGCCAGCAGACACCCCTTGGCCAGCGCCTCTGGAAACACCATATATTTT,CASRHPLASASGNTIYF
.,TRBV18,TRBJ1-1,TGTGCCAGCTCGCCGGGTGCGGGGCCCATGGAAGCTTTCTTT,CASSPGAGPMEAFF
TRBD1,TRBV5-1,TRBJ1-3,TGCGCCAGCGGAACAGGGGGCTCAGGAAACACCATATATTTT,CASGTGGSGNTIYF
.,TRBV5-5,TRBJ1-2,TGTGCCAGCAGCTGGGGGGCGGGGGATCAGGGTGGCTACACCTTC,CASSWGAGDQGGYTF
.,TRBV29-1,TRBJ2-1,TGCAGCGTCGGTACAGGAACCGTCTCCGATAATGAGCAGTTCTTC,CSVGTGTVSDNEQFF
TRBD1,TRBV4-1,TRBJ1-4,TGCGCCAGCAGCCCTCGGACAGGGGAGAGGGAAAAACTGTTTTTT,CASSPRTGEREKLFF
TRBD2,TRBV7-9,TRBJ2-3,TGTGCCAGCAGCGAAACGACTAGCGGGAAAAGCACAGATACGCAGTATTTT,CASSETTSGKSTDTQYF
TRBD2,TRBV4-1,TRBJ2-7,TGCGCCAGCAGCCCGGGACTAGCGGGAGGAGGAATCTACGAGCAGTACTTC,CASSPGLAGGGIYEQYF
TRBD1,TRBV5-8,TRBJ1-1,TGTGCCAGCAGGCGACAGGGTCTGAACACTGAAGCTTTCTTT,CASRRQGLNTEAFF
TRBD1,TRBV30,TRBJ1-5,TGTGCCTGGAGTGTACAGGGGGGCAATCAGCCCCAGCATTTT,CAWSVQGGNQPQHF
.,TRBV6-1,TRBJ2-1,TGTGCCAGCAGTGCCGATACGGGGACTCGATACAATGAGCAGTTCTTC,CASSADTGTRYNEQFF
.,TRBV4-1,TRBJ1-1,TGCGCCAGCAGAAGGGAGGGAAGGACTGAAGCTTTCTTT,CASRREGRTEAFF
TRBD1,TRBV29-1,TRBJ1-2,TGCAGCGTTGAAGGGGACAGGGGCGGCTACACCTTC,CSVEGDRGGYTF
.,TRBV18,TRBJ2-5,TGTGCCAGCTCACCAGCGGGTACAGAGACCCAGTACTTC,CASSPAGTETQYF
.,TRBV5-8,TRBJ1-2,TGTGCCAGCAGCGTGCTAGGCTACACCTTC,CASSVLGYTF
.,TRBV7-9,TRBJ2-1,TGTGCCAGCAGCATCTACCGCGATAACAATGAGCAGTTCTTC,CASSIYRDNNEQFF
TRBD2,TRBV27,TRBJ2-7,TGTGCCAGCAGTTCCTCCGGGAGGACCTACGAGCAGTACTTC,CASSSSGRTYEQYF
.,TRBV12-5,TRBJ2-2,TGTGCTAGTGGTTTGGCCCCGGAGCATGCGAACACCGGGGAGCTGTTTTTT,CASGLAPEHANTGELFF